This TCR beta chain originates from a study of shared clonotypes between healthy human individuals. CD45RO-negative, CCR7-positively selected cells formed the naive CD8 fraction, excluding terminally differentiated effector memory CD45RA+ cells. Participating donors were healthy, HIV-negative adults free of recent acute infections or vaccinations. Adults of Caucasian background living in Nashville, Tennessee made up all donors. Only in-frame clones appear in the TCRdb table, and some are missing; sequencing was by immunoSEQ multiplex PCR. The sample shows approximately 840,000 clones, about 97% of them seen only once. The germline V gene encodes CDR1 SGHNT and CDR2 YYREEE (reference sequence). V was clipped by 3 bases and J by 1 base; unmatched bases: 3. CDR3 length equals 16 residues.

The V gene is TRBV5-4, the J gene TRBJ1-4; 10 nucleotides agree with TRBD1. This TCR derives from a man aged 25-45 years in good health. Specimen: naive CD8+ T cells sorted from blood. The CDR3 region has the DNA TGTGCCAGCAGCTCCGACAGGGGGCTAACTAATGAAAAACTGTTTTTT. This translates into CASSSDRGLTNEKLFF. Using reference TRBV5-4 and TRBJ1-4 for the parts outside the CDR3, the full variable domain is ETGVTQSPTHLIKTRGQQVTLRCSSQSGHNTVSWYQQALGQGPQFIFQYYREEENGRGNFPPRFSGLQFPNYSSELNVNALELDDSALYLCASSSDRGLTNEKLFFGSGTQLSVL.